A single T cell receptor (beta chain) is shown here with its context. The repertoire was sequenced with immunoSEQ multiplex PCR; TCRdb's copy has only in-frame clones and lacks some. The sample lists about 290,000 clones, approximately 91% occurring once. This sample is drawn from a study of blood T cell repertoires in COVID-19. The ends lost 0 bases at V and 2 bases at J; junction bases unmatched: 6. The CDR3 sequence is 19 residues long. Germline V lookup: CDR1 KGHSH, CDR2 LQKENI. Sequenced sample: peripheral blood. The V call is TRBV18, the J call TRBJ2-1; 14 bases are a match to TRBD2. The receptor's source is a woman in her thirties or forties who had recovered from COVID-19. CDR3 loop: CASSPPGTSGGGTYNEQFF. CDR3 nucleotides: TGTGCCAGCTCACCACCCGGGACTAGCGGGGGAGGGACCTACAATGAGCAGTTCTTC.